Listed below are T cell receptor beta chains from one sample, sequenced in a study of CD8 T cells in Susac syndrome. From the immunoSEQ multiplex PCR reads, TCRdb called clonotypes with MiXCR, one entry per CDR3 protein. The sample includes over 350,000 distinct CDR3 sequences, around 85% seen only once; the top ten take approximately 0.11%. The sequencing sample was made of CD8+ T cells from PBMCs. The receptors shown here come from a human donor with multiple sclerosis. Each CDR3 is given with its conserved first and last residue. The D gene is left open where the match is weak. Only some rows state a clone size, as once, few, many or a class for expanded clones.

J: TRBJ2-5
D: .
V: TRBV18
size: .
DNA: TGTGCCAGCTCACCTCAGGAGATTATCCAAGAGACCCAGTACTTC
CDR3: CASSPQEIIQETQYF

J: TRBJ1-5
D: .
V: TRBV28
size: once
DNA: TGTGCCAGCAGTTTCGGCACGTATAGCAATCAGCCCCAGCATTTT
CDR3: CASSFGTYSNQPQHF

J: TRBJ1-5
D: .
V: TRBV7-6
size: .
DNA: TGTGCCAGCAGCTTAGAGCTCCAGGATAGCAATCAGCCCCAGCATTTT
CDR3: CASSLELQDSNQPQHF

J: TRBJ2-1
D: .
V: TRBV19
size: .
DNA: TGTGCCAGTAGTACCTTCACGCAAATTACCCAGTATGAGCAGTTCTTC
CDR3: CASSTFTQITQYEQFF

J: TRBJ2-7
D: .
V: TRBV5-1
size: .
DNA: TGCGCCAGCAGCTTGGATTTCGGGCACTACGAGCAGTACTTC
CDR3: CASSLDFGHYEQYF

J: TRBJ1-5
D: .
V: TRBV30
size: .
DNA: TGTGCCTGGAACCCGGGGCTAGGGAATCAGCCCCAGCGTTTT
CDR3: CAWNPGLGNQPQRF

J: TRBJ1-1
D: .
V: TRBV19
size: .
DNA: TGTGCCAGTACACTCTCGCGGAACACTGAAGCTTTCTTT
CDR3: CASTLSRNTEAFF

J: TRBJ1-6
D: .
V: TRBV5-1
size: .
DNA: TGCGCCAGCAGGGGTACGACAGGTAAAGGGGGCTCCTATAATTCACCCCTCCACTTT
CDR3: CASRGTTGKGGSYNSPLHF

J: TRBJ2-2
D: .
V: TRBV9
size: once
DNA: TGTGCCAGCAGCGTAGGGGACGGGGCGAACACCGGGGAGCTGTTTTTT
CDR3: CASSVGDGANTGELFF

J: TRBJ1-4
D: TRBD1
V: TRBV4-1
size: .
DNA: TGCGCCAGCAGCCAAGCGGACAGGGGTAGTGAAAAACTGTTTTTT
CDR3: CASSQADRGSEKLFF

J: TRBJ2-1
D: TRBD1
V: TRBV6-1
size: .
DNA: TGTGCCAGCAGTTTTCAGGGGGCAAATGAGCAGTTCTTC
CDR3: CASSFQGANEQFF

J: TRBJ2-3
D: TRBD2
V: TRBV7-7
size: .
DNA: TGTGCTAGCTCGACGGGGCTAGCGGGATCAGATACGCAGTATTTT
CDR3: CASSTGLAGSDTQYF

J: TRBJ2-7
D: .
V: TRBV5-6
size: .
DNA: TGTGCCAGCAGCTTGATCCCTCGCGGGTTCCGGGGGGAGCAGTACTTC
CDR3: CASSLIPRGFRGEQYF

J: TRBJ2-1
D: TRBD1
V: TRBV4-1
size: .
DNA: TGCGCCAGCAGCTCAAAGGTGGGACAGACAACCTACAATGAGCAGTTCTTC
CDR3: CASSSKVGQTTYNEQFF

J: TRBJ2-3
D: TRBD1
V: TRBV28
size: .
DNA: TGTGCCAGCAGTTTATCCCGGGACAGGGTAGGTTCGGTTCTGGCCACAGATACGCAGTATTTT
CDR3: CASSLSRDRVGSVLATDTQYF

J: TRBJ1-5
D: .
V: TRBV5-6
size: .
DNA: TGTGCCAGCAGCTTGGCGGTCGCGTTTAATCAGCCCCAGCATTTT
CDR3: CASSLAVAFNQPQHF

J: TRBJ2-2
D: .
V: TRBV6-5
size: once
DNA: TGTGCCAGCAGTTACCTGGCGGGGCCGAGCACCGGGGAGCTGTTTTTT
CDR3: CASSYLAGPSTGELFF